This T cell receptor beta chain was retrieved from a study of blood T cell repertoires in COVID-19. TCRdb's table, derived via immunoSEQ multiplex PCR, lists solely in-frame clones and lacks some. Seen here are 350,000 to 400,000 clones, approximately 86% observed once, and the top ten hold roughly 7.1%. During active infection, Seattle patients enrolled and were then monitored through disease. The CDR3 consists of 15 residues. V shed 5 bases and J 5 bases; nucleotides not matched to a gene: 9. Looked up from germline, CDR1 is SGHVS and CDR2 is FQNEAQ. The TCR sequence derives from a woman aged 55-69 years with COVID-19, enrolled during active disease. Source material: peripheral blood. V usage is TRBV7-8 and J usage is TRBJ2-5; 9 bases align to TRBD2. Here the CDR3 DNA reads TGTGCCAGCAGCAGGCGACTAGCGGAAGGGGAGACCCAGTACTTC. The encoded protein is CASSRRLAEGETQYF.